This section outlines one T cell receptor beta chain sequence together with its context. Its antigen remains unidentified. Using immunoSEQ multiplex PCR, the repertoire was profiled, and TCRdb retains in-frame clones only, with some absent. The repertoire holds about 21,000 clones, with nearly 80% as singletons. The record originates from a study of tumor-infiltrating lymphocytes in localized non-small cell lung cancer. Study conclusions and caveats: TCR sequencing covered a subset of patients with enough tissue.

Germline V CDR1 and CDR2: SGHVS, FQNEAQ. The junction had 13 bases not matched to a gene; V was cut back by 6 bases and J by 4 bases. The CDR3 extends over 16 amino acids. The specimen sequenced was lung tumor tissue. The sequence derives from a human donor with non-small cell lung cancer. J is TRBJ2-7 and V is TRBV7-8, with 9 bases matching TRBD1. CDR3 amino acids: CASSFLSGTGNYEQYF. The DNA for the CDR3 is TGTGCCAGCAGTTTCTTATCCGGGACAGGGAATTACGAGCAGTACTTC.